This T cell receptor beta chain originates from a study of beta chain features in type 1 diabetes. This CDR3 is 12 amino acids long. The V end lost 7 bases, the J end lost 2 bases, and 7 bases lay between the germline ends. In germline, CDR1 is SNHLY, CDR2 FYNNEI. This clone was observed a handful of times. Its specificity is not known. The study's findings and limits: Within patients, naive, central memory and Treg TCRB repertoires seemed more similar than within healthy donors. In all four CD4+ subsets, TCRB CDR3 length was significantly, moderately reduced in type 1 diabetes.

The whole isolated RNA underwent reverse transcription, so sequencing captured expressed TCRB transcripts. Sequencing used immunoSEQ multiplex PCR; TCRdb keeps in-frame clones, though not all of them. The table records about 120,000 clones, about 17% of them present only once. The sequence derives from a man younger than 45 with type 1 diabetes. Sequencing was done on a sample of central memory CD4+ T cells from blood. The rearrangement links TRBV2 to TRBJ2-3; D is undetermined. CDR3: CASNYATDTQYF. The DNA of the CDR3 is TGTGCCAGCAACTACGCCACAGATACGCAGTATTTT.